This T cell receptor (beta chain) was captured by sequencing in a study of cytomegalovirus exposure and HLA in healthy donors. General study points: The classifier reportedly diagnosed cytomegalovirus status with high specificity and sensitivity. A later analysis reported that several of the most significant clusters appeared to be linked to common viral pathogens, among them Epstein-Barr virus. Testing in vitro showed a few CMV-associated chains specific for CMV antigens.

The CDR3 consists of 14 residues. Germline V CDR1 and CDR2: MNHNY, SVGAGI (reference sequence). The ends lost 5 bases at V and 3 bases at J; junction bases unmatched: 5. PCR involved 60 Vbeta and 13 Jbeta primers. The protocol was immunoSEQ multiplex PCR, while the TCRdb copy is restricted to in-frame clones and leaves out a portion. The table lists 120,000 or so clones, more than 75% of them singletons. This clone came up once. The antigen is not known. The clonotype was recovered from a man aged 18 to 30 in good health and CMV-seronegative. The chain carries TRBV6-6 and TRBJ2-7, with 9 bases that match TRBD1. The sequenced sample was PBMCs. The CDR3 coding sequence is TGTGCCAGCAGTCTACAGGGGGCTCTCTACGAGCAGTACTTC. The encoded protein is CASSLQGALYEQYF.